One TCR beta chain is described in this entry. A read error may produce the germline difference seen at one junction end. The record originates from a study of blood T cell repertoires in COVID-19. TCRdb keeps only in-frame clones here, not all; method: immunoSEQ multiplex PCR. This sample carries 150,000 to 200,000 clones, approximately 82% of them seen once, and the ten largest clones take roughly 15%. In germline, CDR1 is LNHDA, CDR2 SQIVND (reference sequence). The CDR3 totals 13 residues. The V and J genes are TRBV19 and TRBJ1-3, with D perhaps matching TRBD1 (5 bases). The clonotype originates from a man aged 45-60 years who had recovered from COVID-19. The sequencing sample was made of PBMCs or T cells enriched from blood (not recorded which). The CDR3 here is CPREGRSGNTIYF. The DNA of the CDR3 is TGCCCCCGGGAGGGACGGTCTGGAAACACCATATATTTT. Supplemented by reference TRBV19 and TRBJ1-3, the full variable domain reads DGGITQSPKYLFRKEGQNVTLSCEQNLNHDAMYWYRQDPGQGLRLIYYSQIVNDFQKGDIAEGYSVSREKKESFPLTVTSAQKNPTAFYLCPREGRSGNTIYFGEGSWLTVV.